This TCR beta chain stems from a study of T cell repertoires in cytomegalovirus infection. TCRdb redid the calling of the reads with MiXCR, one entry per CDR3 protein. The sample lists about half a million distinct CDR3 sequences; about 44% were seen once. Trimming took 5 bases from V and 11 from J, leaving 25 bases between them. The CDR3 length is 15 residues. Per germline, CDR1 SGHRS and CDR2 YFSETQ. As to this clonotype: Its antigen is unidentified.

V usage is TRBV5-1 and J usage is TRBJ1-1, with D perhaps matching TRBD1 (6 bases). This receptor was obtained from a human donor in good health (CMV status not recorded). Some clones in this sample may be carry-over from other donors' samples. The sample here was cultured PBMCs, taken from culture after CMV antigen stimulation. The CDR3 DNA reads TGCGCCAGCAGGACAGAGACTGGGCGAGGGGGTGTCGCTTTCTTT. Its protein product is CASRTETGRGGVAFF.